Each of the 9 T cell receptor beta chains below was sequenced from the same sample in a study of T cells in localized non-small cell lung cancer. Measured with immunoSEQ multiplex PCR; TCRdb has only the in-frame clones, and not every one. This table has around 45,000 clones, 86% appearing once. The sample consisted of PBMCs, taken before any cancer treatment. Source of these receptors: a man aged 35 to 70 with stage II lung adenocarcinoma.

The V and J genes are TRBV20-1 and TRBJ1-1, with D uncertain. Germline CDR1 and CDR2: DFQATT and SNEGSKA (reference sequence). The CDR3 is made up of 11 amino acids. Trimming removed 1 base at V and 7 bases at J, with 7 bases between. The CDR3 nucleotides are TGCAGTGCTAGAGGTACTTTTGAAGCTTTCTTT. As protein: CSARGTFEAFF.

The V and J genes are TRBV5-6 and TRBJ1-4, with D unclear. This CDR3 spans 15 amino acids. Per the germline V gene, CDR1 is SGHDT and CDR2 is YYEEEE. V was clipped by 3 bases and J by 0 bases, with 9 bases between them. Here the CDR3 reads CASSSGKSTNEKLFF. The CDR3 DNA sequence: TGTGCCAGCAGCTCGGGAAAGTCAACTAATGAAAAACTGTTTTTT.

This rearrangement joins TRBV6-5 to TRBJ1-2; D not resolved. V was clipped by 5 bases and J by 2 bases, with 6 bases between them. The germline V gene encodes CDR1 MNHEY and CDR2 SVGAGI. This CDR3 comprises 12 residues. DNA of the CDR3: TGTGCCAGCAGTGAACAGAACTATGGCTACACCTTC. Its translation is CASSEQNYGYTF.

This clone was counted a single time. This chain connects TRBV27 to TRBJ2-3, with 12 positions matching TRBD2. The germline V gene encodes CDR1 MNHEY and CDR2 SMNVEV (reference sequence). There are 17 residues in the CDR3. Trimming at V came to 2 bases and at J to 3 bases, leaving 6 bases not matched to a gene. The CDR3 region is CASSLISSGGVTDTQYF. The DNA for the CDR3 is TGTGCCAGCAGTTTAATCTCTAGCGGGGGGGTTACAGATACGCAGTATTTT.

The rearrangement uses TRBV2 and TRBJ1-6, with D uncertain. Trimming pared 6 bases from V and 6 bases from J, leaving 21 bases between. Germline V gene data show CDR1 as SNHLY and CDR2 as FYNNEI. This CDR3 contains 17 residues. Here the CDR3 DNA reads TGTGCCAGCAGGCGCGGCAGAGGACGCCCGCTTAATTCACCCCTCCACTTT. It specifies CASRRGRGRPLNSPLHF.

The V gene is TRBV6-1, the J gene TRBJ1-2; D is unclear. The CDR3 spans 14 residues. V was cut by 2 bases and J by 2 bases, with 9 bases left in between. CDR1 and CDR2 from the germline V gene are MNHNS and SASEGT. The CDR3, as DNA: TGTGCCAGCAGTGAAAGTGCAGAGAACTATGGCTACACCTTC. Translation: CASSESAENYGYTF.

The chain links TRBV11-2 to TRBJ1-3; D uncertain. The V end was cut by 5 bases, the J end by 0 bases, with 20 bases between. This CDR3 has 18 amino acids. Germline CDR1 reads SGHAT; CDR2 reads FQNNGV. CDR3 nucleotides: TGTGCCAGCAGCCCCTGGCAGGCAAAGCGGGACTCTGGAAACACCATATATTTT. The encoded protein is CASSPWQAKRDSGNTIYF.

The chain uses TRBV18 and TRBJ2-6, with D possibly TRBD2 on 6 matching bases. The CDR3 is made up of 18 amino acids. V was trimmed by 3 bases and J by 0 bases, leaving 15 bases between them. In germline, CDR1 is KGHSH, CDR2 LQKENI. The chain's CDR3 is CASSPLGGPSSGANVLTF. The CDR3 DNA reads as TGTGCCAGCTCACCTCTGGGGGGACCCAGCTCTGGGGCCAACGTCCTGACTTTC. The full variable domain, in which reference TRBV18 and TRBJ2-6 provide the parts outside the CDR3, is NAGVMQNPRHLVRRRGQEARLRCSPMKGHSHVYWYRQLPEEGLKFMVYLQKENIIDESGMPKERFSAEFPKEGPSILRIQQVVRGDSAAYFCASSPLGGPSSGANVLTFGAGSRLTVL.

The chain has TRBV7-9 and TRBJ1-5; maybe TRBD1 (5 bases). The ends were cut back, 3 bases at V and 0 bases at J, with 6 bases in the middle. The V gene's germline CDR1 is SEHNR and CDR2 FQNEAQ (reference sequence). The CDR3 extends over 14 amino acids. CDR3 sequence: CASSLTDSNQPQHF. CDR3 DNA: TGTGCCAGCAGCTTGACAGATAGCAATCAGCCCCAGCATTTT.